This T cell receptor beta chain was sequenced for a study of OX40 agonist ivuxolimab in advanced cancers. Study-level information: Dose-escalation patients were diagnosed with hepatocellular carcinoma, melanoma, renal cell cancer or head and neck cancer.

This clone was counted a single time. Generated by immunoSEQ multiplex PCR, the TCRdb table keeps only in-frame clones and is missing some. Found here are about 50,000 clones, approximately 90% of them singletons; the top ten hold approximately 6%. After removal of 4 bases from V and 5 bases from J, the junction contained 7 bases not matched to a gene. The V gene's germline CDR1 is MNHEY and CDR2 SMNVEV (reference sequence). CDR3 length: 15 residues. The TCR sequence derives from an adult with an advanced solid tumor such as melanoma, head and neck, liver or kidney cancer. Sequencing used CD4+ or CD8+ T cells sorted from blood, obtained in a trial of the OX40 agonist ivuxolimab. The V gene is TRBV27, the J gene TRBJ2-5, with 10 bases that match TRBD1. CDR3 bases: TGTGCCAGCAGTTCGGAGACAGGGGGCTGGGAGACCCAGTACTTC. The encoded protein is CASSSETGGWETQYF.